The TCR beta chain under discussion was sequenced for a study of identical twins. TCRdb recomputed calls from the 5' RACE reads with MiXCR, one row per CDR3 protein. The sample carries about 470,000 distinct CDR3 sequences, 20% to 25% recorded once. The CDR3 runs 19 residues. V dropped 4 bases and J dropped 4 bases, with 26 bases sitting between them. In addition, the sample was reused for a study of T cells expressing NK-cell markers.

Sequenced input: CD4+ T cells sorted from blood. The chain carries TRBV12-3 or TRBV12-4 and TRBJ1-5; D not resolved. The origin of this receptor is a woman aged 18-29 years in good health. The CDR3 is CASSSAFYSDRRLNQPQHF. The CDR3 nucleotides read TGTGCCAGCAGTTCGGCTTTCTATTCGGACCGTAGACTTAATCAGCCCCAGCATTTT.